Listed below are T cell receptor beta chains from one sample, sequenced in a study of regulatory T cells in long-lasting Graves disease. TCRdb reprocessed the multiplex PCR reads with MiXCR, giving one entry per CDR3 protein. The table shows under 800,000 distinct CDR3 sequences, with about 16% occurring only once. The sample was also linked to a second study, of T cells in Graves' hyperthyroidism and ophthalmopathy.

Sequences were derived from peripheral blood mononuclear cells (PBMCs), sampled at new diagnosis, from a patient treated with antithyroid drugs. Source of these receptors: a woman in her 30s with Graves disease. CDR3s include the opening cysteine and the closing phenylalanine or tryptophan. D genes are given only for firm matches. Clone size, where shown, is once, few, many, or a class for clones that have expanded.

v_call	clone_size	j_call	d_call	cdr3_aa	cdr3_nt
TRBV6-1	.	TRBJ2-1	.	CASNSQKSSYNEQFF	TGTGCCAGCAACTCCCAAAAGAGCTCCTACAATGAGCAGTTCTTC
TRBV2	many	TRBJ1-2	TRBD1	CASSVQGVGGYTF	TGTGCCAGCAGTGTTCAGGGGGTAGGCGGCTACACCTTC
TRBV11-2	many	TRBJ2-1	TRBD2	CASSNGTSFYNEQFF	TGTGCCAGCAGCAACGGGACTAGCTTCTACAATGAGCAGTTCTTC
TRBV3-1	.	TRBJ2-5	TRBD2	CASSPPGGLGTQYF	TGTGCCAGCAGCCCCCCGGGAGGGTTAGGGACCCAGTACTTC
TRBV3-1	.	TRBJ2-7	.	CASSQDLGWEQYF	TGTGCCAGCAGCCAAGATTTGGGGTGGGAGCAGTACTTC
TRBV29-1	few	TRBJ1-3	TRBD1	CSVKMTGTGNTIYF	TGCAGCGTTAAGATGACAGGGACTGGAAACACCATATATTTT
TRBV7-7	few	TRBJ2-1	TRBD2	CASSLYWTSDNNEQFF	TGTGCTAGCAGCTTGTACTGGACTAGCGATAACAATGAGCAGTTCTTC
TRBV5-1	few	TRBJ2-1	TRBD2	CASSGTSATYNEQFF	TGCGCCAGCAGCGGAACTAGCGCGACCTACAATGAGCAGTTCTTC
TRBV20-1	many	TRBJ2-1	TRBD2	CSAQAGLGYNEQFF	TGCAGTGCCCAAGCGGGGTTGGGTTACAATGAGCAGTTCTTC
TRBV9	few	TRBJ2-1	.	CASSSSAGTVNNEQFF	TGTGCCAGCAGCTCCAGCGCGGGGACCGTTAACAATGAGCAGTTCTTC
TRBV20-1	many	TRBJ2-1	.	CSADRSRAQVEFF	TGCAGTGCCGACCGTAGCCGGGCCCAGGTCGAGTTCTTC
TRBV2	.	TRBJ2-5	.	CASSDGWGYETLYF	TGTGCCAGCAGTGATGGGTGGGGTTACGAGACCCTGTACTTC
TRBV18	many	TRBJ2-5	.	CASSSRTGVQETQYF	TGTGCCAGCTCATCCCGAACAGGAGTACAAGAGACCCAGTACTTC
TRBV11-2	many	TRBJ2-7	TRBD1	CASSLSRTGVSEQYF	TGTGCCAGCAGCTTATCAAGGACAGGGGTCAGCGAGCAGTACTTC
TRBV20-1	.	TRBJ2-1	TRBD2	CSASLAGVFNEQFF	TGCAGTGCTAGTTTAGCGGGAGTCTTCAATGAGCAGTTCTTC
TRBV7-9	many	TRBJ2-5	.	CASSPDNPGETQYF	TGTGCCAGCAGCCCTGACAACCCCGGGGAGACCCAGTACTTC
TRBV6-9	few	TRBJ2-5	.	CASSYEGGETQYF	TGTGCCAGCAGTTACGAAGGGGGGGAGACCCAGTACTTC
TRBV2	many	TRBJ1-2	TRBD1	CASAPQGAFGYTF	TGTGCCAGCGCCCCGCAGGGGGCTTTTGGCTACACCTTC
TRBV2	.	TRBJ2-5	.	CASSEGSWELKTQYF	TGTGCCAGCAGTGAAGGGTCGTGGGAGTTGAAGACCCAGTACTTC
TRBV7-9	few	TRBJ1-1	.	CASSLAEGGNTEAFF	TGTGCCAGCAGCTTAGCGGAGGGGGGCAACACTGAAGCTTTCTTT
TRBV7-9	.	TRBJ2-7	TRBD2	CASSLGSGSLRHEQYF	TGTGCCAGCAGCTTGGGCAGCGGGAGTTTACGGCACGAGCAGTACTTC
TRBV24-1	few	TRBJ1-2	.	CATSDLDRVYGYTF	TGTGCCACCAGTGATTTAGACAGAGTCTATGGCTACACCTTC
TRBV3-1	many	TRBJ2-2	TRBD1	CASSHRDRNTGELFF	TGTGCCAGCAGCCACCGGGACAGAAACACCGGGGAGCTGTTTTTT
TRBV6-2/TRBV6-3	many	TRBJ1-1	.	CASSYSFGANTEAFF	TGTGCCAGCAGTTACTCGTTCGGAGCGAACACTGAAGCTTTCTTT
TRBV4-1	.	TRBJ2-3	TRBD2	CASSQGGRDYPSTDTQYF	TGCGCCAGCAGCCAAGGTGGCAGGGACTATCCTAGCACAGATACGCAGTATTTT
TRBV28	.	TRBJ1-2	TRBD1	CASSIVSGQGYTF	TGTGCCAGCAGCATAGTCTCGGGACAGGGTTACACCTTC
TRBV28	many	TRBJ2-3	TRBD2	CASSTGLAGRADTQYF	TGTGCCAGCAGCACGGGACTAGCGGGAAGGGCAGATACGCAGTATTTT
TRBV29-1	many	TRBJ2-3	.	CSVTPLDTQYF	TGCAGCGTGACCCCATTAGATACGCAGTATTTT
TRBV9	few	TRBJ1-1	.	CASSVAQEWVNTEAFF	TGTGCCAGCAGCGTAGCTCAAGAATGGGTGAACACTGAAGCTTTCTTT
TRBV28	.	TRBJ2-5	TRBD2	CASSLRLAGLRETQYF	TGTGCCAGCAGTTTACGGCTAGCGGGCCTACGGGAGACCCAGTACTTC
TRBV20-1	once	TRBJ2-1	.	CSAPDRTEQFF	TGCAGTGCTCCGGACCGAACTGAGCAGTTCTTC
TRBV7-9	many	TRBJ2-5	TRBD1	CASSPQGQGKETQYF	TGTGCCAGCAGCCCCCAAGGACAGGGAAAAGAGACCCAGTACTTC
TRBV19	.	TRBJ1-5	.	CASGMASGNQPQHF	TGTGCCAGTGGGATGGCCTCGGGCAATCAGCCCCAGCATTTT
TRBV6-1	.	TRBJ1-2	.	CASRRGESSKGYTF	TGTGCCAGCAGGAGAGGGGAATCCTCAAAGGGCTACACCTTC
TRBV6-1	many	TRBJ1-1	.	CATRINTEAFF	TGTGCCACCAGGATAAACACTGAAGCTTTCTTT
TRBV9	few	TRBJ1-1	.	CASGSGSNEAFF	TGTGCCAGTGGAAGCGGATCTAATGAAGCTTTCTTT
TRBV27	many	TRBJ2-1	TRBD2	CASSYLQAGAGGNEQFF	TGTGCCAGCAGTTATTTGCAAGCGGGAGCCGGGGGGAATGAGCAGTTCTTC
TRBV7-3	many	TRBJ2-1	.	CASSYRTSSYNEQFF	TGTGCCAGCAGTTACAGGACCAGCTCCTACAATGAGCAGTTCTTC
TRBV2	.	TRBJ2-3	TRBD2	CASRDPLAGGRADTQYF	TGTGCCAGCAGGGACCCACTAGCGGGAGGTAGGGCAGATACGCAGTATTTT
TRBV12-3/TRBV12-4	many	TRBJ1-3	.	CASLYGGASGNTIYF	TGTGCCAGCCTCTATGGAGGGGCGAGTGGAAACACCATATATTTT
TRBV20-1	many	TRBJ2-3	TRBD1	CSASKTGGFADTQYF	TGCAGTGCTTCTAAGACAGGGGGATTCGCAGATACGCAGTATTTT
TRBV12-3/TRBV12-4	.	TRBJ2-3	TRBD2	CASSVAGEGTQYF	TGTGCCAGCAGTGTAGCGGGGGAAGGTACGCAGTATTTT
TRBV25-1	once	TRBJ1-6	.	CAISEAGRSPLHF	TGTGCCATCAGTGAGGCAGGGCGATCACCCCTCCACTTT
TRBV4-1	.	TRBJ2-2	.	CASRNPGLRGELFF	TGCGCCAGCAGAAACCCTGGGTTACGAGGGGAGCTGTTTTTT
TRBV5-1	many	TRBJ1-1	TRBD1	CASSHSGQGNTEAFF	TGCGCCAGCAGCCATTCCGGACAGGGTAACACTGAAGCTTTCTTT
TRBV20-1	few	TRBJ2-7	TRBD2	CSAREMGKGRLAGGPAYEQYF	TGCAGTGCTAGAGAAATGGGCAAGGGACGACTAGCGGGAGGACCCGCCTACGAGCAGTACTTC
TRBV13	many	TRBJ2-5	TRBD1	CASSTSGTGGAETQYF	TGTGCCAGCAGCACCTCCGGGACAGGGGGCGCGGAGACCCAGTACTTC
TRBV19	few	TRBJ2-5	.	CATVSSGQETQYF	TGTGCCACCGTTTCATCGGGTCAAGAGACCCAGTACTTC
TRBV30	once	TRBJ1-1	.	CAWSHTGSEAFF	TGTGCCTGGAGTCATACGGGATCTGAAGCTTTCTTT
TRBV6-2/TRBV6-3	few	TRBJ1-5	.	CASSYRPRVGNQPQHF	TGTGCCAGCAGTTATCGCCCCCGGGTTGGCAATCAGCCCCAGCATTTT
TRBV5-1	few	TRBJ2-1	TRBD2	CASPGPTSGDYNEQFF	TGTGCCAGCCCTGGCCCGACTAGCGGTGACTACAATGAGCAGTTCTTC
TRBV11-2	many	TRBJ2-1	.	CASSSRRSGTSQQFF	TGTGCCAGCAGCTCCCGTCGAAGCGGTACCAGTCAGCAGTTCTTC